This T cell receptor beta chain was retrieved from a study of blood T cell repertoires in COVID-19. Study at large: Spain, Italy and the United States supplied samples that represented acute and convalescent COVID-19.

Produced via immunoSEQ multiplex PCR; TCRdb's table is partial and in-frame only. The sample includes 200,000 to 250,000 clones, approximately 81% of them seen just once. Germline V gene sequence: CDR1 SGHAT, CDR2 FQNNGV. V dropped 5 bases and J dropped 1; count of bases not matched to a gene: 9. This CDR3 comprises 16 residues. J is TRBJ2-3 and V is TRBV11-2; 7 positions agree with TRBD2. The sequencing input was peripheral blood. The sequence came from a man aged 50 to 59 who had recovered from COVID-19. Written as DNA, the CDR3 is TGTGCCAGCAGCAGGGACTTCCGGGGGGGCACAGATACGCAGTATTTT. Translation gives CASSRDFRGGTDTQYF.